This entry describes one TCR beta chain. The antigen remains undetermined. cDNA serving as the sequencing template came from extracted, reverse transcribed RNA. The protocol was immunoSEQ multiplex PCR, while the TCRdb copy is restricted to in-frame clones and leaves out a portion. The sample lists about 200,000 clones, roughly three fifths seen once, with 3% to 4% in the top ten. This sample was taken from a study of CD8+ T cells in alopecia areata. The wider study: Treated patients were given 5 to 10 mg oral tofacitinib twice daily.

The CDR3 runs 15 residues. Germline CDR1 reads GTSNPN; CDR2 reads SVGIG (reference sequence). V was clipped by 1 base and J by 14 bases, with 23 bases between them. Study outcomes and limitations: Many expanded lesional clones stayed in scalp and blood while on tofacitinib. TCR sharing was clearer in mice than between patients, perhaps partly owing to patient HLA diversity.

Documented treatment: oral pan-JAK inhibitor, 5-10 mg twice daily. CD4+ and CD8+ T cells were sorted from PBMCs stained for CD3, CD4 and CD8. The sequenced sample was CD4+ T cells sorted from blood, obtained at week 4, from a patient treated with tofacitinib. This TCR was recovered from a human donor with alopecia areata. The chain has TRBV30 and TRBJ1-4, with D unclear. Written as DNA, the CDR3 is TGTGCCTGGAGTGCTCCTGCCGGGGTCCAGGAGGTCCTGTTTTTT. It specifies CAWSAPAGVQEVLFF.